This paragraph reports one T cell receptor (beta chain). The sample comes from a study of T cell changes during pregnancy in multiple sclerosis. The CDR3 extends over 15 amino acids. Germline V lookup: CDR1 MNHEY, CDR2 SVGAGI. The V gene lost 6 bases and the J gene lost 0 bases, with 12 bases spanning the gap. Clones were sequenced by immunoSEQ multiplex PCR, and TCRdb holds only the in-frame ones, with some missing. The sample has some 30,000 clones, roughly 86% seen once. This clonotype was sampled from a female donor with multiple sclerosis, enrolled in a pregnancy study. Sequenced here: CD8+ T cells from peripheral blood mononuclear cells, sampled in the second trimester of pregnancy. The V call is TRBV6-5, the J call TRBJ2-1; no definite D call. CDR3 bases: TGTGCCAGCAGGGGCTTACCGAGCTCCTACAATGAGCAGTTCTTC. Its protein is CASRGLPSSYNEQFF.